What follows are 29 T cell receptor beta chains derived from one specimen sequenced in a study of blood T cell repertoires in COVID-19. Sequenced by immunoSEQ multiplex PCR; TCRdb stores in-frame clones only, minus some. The sample yields roughly 700,000 clones, 75% to 90% seen once. The source material was peripheral blood. Receptors originate from a woman aged 18-29 years with acute or convalescent COVID-19.

This clone appeared once. The rearrangement joins TRBV3-1 (or the pseudogene TRBV3-2) to TRBJ1-2; TRBD1 aligns across 8 bases. The CDR3 has 15 amino acids. Germline V gene lookup returns CDR1 LGHDT and CDR2 YNNKEL (reference sequence). Trimming removed 4 bases from V and 0 bases from J; junction bases left unmatched: 4. The CDR3 here is CASSPGQASNYGYTF. CDR3 coding DNA: TGTGCCAGCAGCCCGGGACAGGCCTCTAACTATGGCTACACCTTC.

This clone is a singleton in its sample. An end of the junction does not agree with germline; a read error may underlie this. J is TRBJ2-4 and V is TRBV14; 7 bases match TRBD2. Germline loops: CDR1 SGHDN, CDR2 FVKESK. This CDR3 region has 12 residues. CDR3 amino acids: CASSHFGRVGNF. The DNA of the CDR3 is TGTGCCAGCAGCCATTTTGGGAGGGTTGGCAACTTC. The full variable domain, its missing parts supplied by reference TRBV14 and TRBJ2-4, is EAGVTQFPSHSVIEKGQTVTLRCDPISGHDNLYWYRRVMGKEIKFLLHFVKESKQDESGMPNNRFLAERTGGTYSTLKVQPAELEDSGVYFCASSHFGRVGNFGAGTRLSVL.

In its sample, this clone was seen a few times. The chain carries TRBV6-5 and TRBJ1-1; TRBD1 is a possible D gene (6 bases). The CDR3 loop spans 11 amino acids. Germline-derived CDR1 and CDR2 are MNHEY and SVGAGI. Trimming took off 2 bases at V and 9 bases at J, with 7 bases between the two ends. The CDR3 nucleotides read TGTGCCAGCAGTTACCAGGGGAAAGCTTTCTTT. Amino acids: CASSYQGKAFF.

V usage is TRBV6-5 and J usage is TRBJ1-1; D unclear. CDR3 length equals 14 residues. Looked up from germline, CDR1 is MNHEY and CDR2 is SVGAGI. V lost 7 bases to trimming and J lost 4 bases, with 16 bases between them. CDR3 DNA: TGTGCCAGCACCCCGGACCCGGGGAGCACTGAAGCTTTCTTT. Translating it yields CASTPDPGSTEAFF.

The CDR3 region has the DNA TGCAGCGTGACGGGTTTCGGAGCCACTGAAGCTTTCTTT. The encoded protein is CSVTGFGATEAFF. V is TRBV29-1 and J is TRBJ1-1, with unresolved D. The V and J ends lost 6 bases and 4 bases respectively, with 15 bases between them. Germline CDR1 and CDR2: SQVTM and ANQGSEA. The CDR3 spans 13 residues.

V is TRBV12-3 or TRBV12-4 and J is TRBJ1-2, with 10 bases that match TRBD1. The CDR3 totals 13 residues. V dropped 6 bases and J dropped 7; count of bases not matched to a gene: 5. The CDR3 loop is CASRTDRGPGYTF. The CDR3 bases are TGTGCCAGCAGGACCGACAGGGGGCCTGGCTACACCTTC.

The gene calls are TRBV19 and TRBJ2-7; D is perhaps TRBD2 (5 bases). Germline CDR1 LNHDA, CDR2 SQIVND (reference sequence). This CDR3 contains 15 residues. V lost 3 bases, J lost 4 bases, and 16 bases lay in between. The CDR3 bases are TGTGCCAGTAGTATTGGACTGCATCCCCCTTACGAGCAGTACTTC. Translation gives CASSIGLHPPYEQYF.

V and J are TRBV5-1 and TRBJ2-1; 8 nucleotides align to TRBD2. Germline lookup yields CDR1 SGHRS and CDR2 YFSETQ. J was trimmed by 9 bases and V by 0 bases; bases with no gene match: 8. The CDR3 length is 15 residues. The CDR3 protein is CASSLGRGLDPEQFF. In DNA form, the CDR3 reads TGCGCCAGCAGCTTGGGCCGGGGACTAGACCCTGAGCAGTTCTTC.

The genes are TRBV19 and TRBJ2-3, with 11 nucleotides matching TRBD2. Unmatched junction bases numbered 10, after V lost 7 bases and J lost 1 base. The CDR3 loop spans 17 amino acids. Germline V gives CDR1 LNHDA, CDR2 SQIVND (reference sequence). CDR3 region: CASIGTSGTKGTDTQYF. CDR3 sequence (DNA): TGTGCCAGTATAGGGACTAGCGGAACAAAGGGCACAGATACGCAGTATTTT.

This sequence joins TRBV2 and TRBJ2-1; 7 bases map to TRBD2. Per the germline V gene, CDR1 is SNHLY and CDR2 is FYNNEI. The CDR3 is 15 amino acids. V trimming: 7 bases; J trimming: 0 bases; junction bases outside the gene matches: 6. The CDR3 spells CASKVWDYSYNEQFF. The CDR3 DNA sequence: TGTGCCAGCAAGGTCTGGGACTACTCCTACAATGAGCAGTTCTTC. Full variable domain (outside the CDR3, taken from reference TRBV2 and TRBJ2-1): EPEVTQTPSHQVTQMGQEVILRCVPISNHLYFYWYRQILGQKVEFLVSFYNNEISEKSEIFDDQFSVERPDGSNFTLKIRSTKLEDSAMYFCASKVWDYSYNEQFFGPGTRLTVL.

The rearrangement uses TRBV24-1 and TRBJ2-1, with D perhaps matching TRBD2 (5 bases). Looked up from germline, CDR1 is KGHDR and CDR2 is SFDVKD. There are 16 residues in the CDR3. Trimming took 2 bases from V and 5 from J, leaving 15 bases between them. Here the CDR3 reads CATSDYMVGVNNEQFF. DNA for the CDR3: TGTGCCACCAGTGATTATATGGTCGGGGTCAACAATGAGCAGTTCTTC.

This clone was seen a single time. Different DNA sequences within this sample yield the same CDR3. The rearrangement links TRBV10-3 to TRBJ1-2, with D maybe TRBD1 (6 bases). Germline V gene lookup returns CDR1 ENHRY and CDR2 SYGVKD. The CDR3 is 13 residues long. The germline V and J ends were trimmed by 6 bases and 3 bases, with 11 bases remaining between them. The CDR3 reads CAISETGDYGYTF. For the CDR3, the DNA is TGTGCCATCAGCGAGACAGGAGACTATGGCTACACCTTC.

V is TRBV4-1 and J is TRBJ2-7, with D unresolved. Germline-derived CDR1 and CDR2 are MGHRA and YSYEKL. The CDR3 has 14 amino acids. V dropped 0 bases and J dropped 3 bases, with 9 bases sitting between them. CDR3 nucleotide sequence: TGCGCCAGCAGCCAAGAGAGTCTAGACTACGAGCAGTACTTC. Translation: CASSQESLDYEQYF.

CDR3: CASRRGQVNMAFF. In nucleotides, the CDR3 is TGTGCCAGCCGCAGAGGACAGGTTAACATGGCTTTCTTT. The chain combines TRBV2 with TRBJ1-1; 7 bases map to TRBD1. V dropped 8 bases and J dropped 11; count of bases not matched to a gene: 14. The length of the CDR3 is 13 residues. Germline V lookup: CDR1 SNHLY, CDR2 FYNNEI.

This sequence joins TRBV27 and TRBJ1-2; 9 nucleotides line up with TRBD1. The CDR3 consists of 15 residues. Germline lookup yields CDR1 MNHEY and CDR2 SMNVEV (reference sequence). J was trimmed by 7 bases and V by 2 bases; bases with no gene match: 8. CDR3 DNA sequence: TGTGCCAGCAGTTTAGTCGGGACAGGGTTGCGTGGCTACACCTTC. Translation: CASSLVGTGLRGYTF.

This chain uses TRBV11-2 with TRBJ2-1; no clear D gene. Germline V gene lookup returns CDR1 SGHAT and CDR2 FQNNGV. This CDR3 is built from 12 residues. The ends were cut back, 4 bases at V and 9 bases at J, with 10 bases in the middle. In DNA, the CDR3 is TGTGCCAGCAGCTACCACGACACTGAGCAGTTCTTC. Its translation is CASSYHDTEQFF.

V and J are TRBV5-1 and TRBJ2-2; the match to TRBD2 covers 10 bases. With V trimmed by 3 bases and J by 5 bases, 4 bases remained unmatched. Germline-derived CDR1 and CDR2 are SGHRS and YFSETQ. This CDR3 has 15 amino acids. The CDR3 is CASSYSGGPTGELFF. The CDR3 nucleotides read TGCGCCAGCAGCTATAGCGGGGGGCCGACCGGGGAGCTGTTTTTT.

This rearrangement joins TRBV19 to TRBJ1-5; D gene unclear. Germline CDR1 and CDR2: LNHDA and SQIVND (reference sequence). The V end lost 3 bases, the J end lost 0 bases, and 9 bases lay between the germline ends. This CDR3 comprises 15 residues. CDR3 DNA sequence: TGTGCCAGTAGTATGGGAGGGATTAGCAATCAGCCCCAGCATTTT. Translation gives CASSMGGISNQPQHF.

The rearrangement uses TRBV5-1 and TRBJ1-1; D remains unclear. CDR1 is SGHRS, CDR2 YFSETQ, per germline. V lost 1 base to trimming and J lost 3 bases, with 10 bases between them. The CDR3 has 14 residues. The CDR3 reads CASSLPGLDTEAFF. In nucleotides, the CDR3 is TGCGCCAGCAGCTTGCCCGGGTTGGACACTGAAGCTTTCTTT.

The chain employs TRBV6-6 and TRBJ2-2; 7 bases agree with TRBD1. This CDR3 is built from 15 residues. With 7 bases clipped from V and 5 bases from J, the junction kept 10 bases outside the gene matches. Germline lookup yields CDR1 MNHNY and CDR2 SVGAGI (reference sequence). The CDR3 loop is CASTGTASRTGELFF. In DNA, the CDR3 is TGTGCCAGCACCGGGACAGCGTCTCGGACCGGGGAGCTGTTTTTT.

This chain joins TRBV27 and TRBJ1-4; TRBD1 matches at 9 bases. Germline V gene sequence: CDR1 MNHEY, CDR2 SMNVEV (reference sequence). V gave up 6 bases and J gave up 3 bases; unmatched junction bases: 17. The CDR3 consists of 19 residues. CDR3 sequence: CASSPKPLIDRGANEKLFF. The CDR3 nucleotides read TGTGCCAGCAGCCCAAAGCCCCTGATTGACAGGGGGGCTAATGAAAAACTGTTTTTT.

The V call is TRBV6-2 or TRBV6-3, the J call TRBJ2-7; 7 positions match TRBD1. The CDR3 is made up of 13 amino acids. Trimming cost V 4 bases and J 4 bases; bases outside gene matches: 4. Germline V gives CDR1 MNHEY, CDR2 SVGEGT. CDR3 nucleotides: TGTGCCAGCAGTTCCCCGGACAGGTACGAGCAGTACTTC. It yields the protein CASSSPDRYEQYF.

CDR3 amino acids: CASSPPNTGELFF. Here the CDR3 DNA reads TGCGCCAGCAGCCCTCCGAACACCGGGGAGCTGTTTTTT. The V and J genes are TRBV10-2 and TRBJ2-2; no definite D call. V lost 6 bases, J lost 0 bases, and 5 bases lay in between. Germline lookup yields CDR1 WSHSY and CDR2 SAAADI. The CDR3 runs to 13 residues.

In nucleotides, the CDR3 is TGTGCCAGCAGTTTATCCTTGACAGGGTCATCATACAATGAGCAGTTCTTC. It yields the protein CASSLSLTGSSYNEQFF. The rearrangement joins TRBV27 to TRBJ2-1; TRBD1 matches 7 bases. The ends lost 0 bases at V and 4 bases at J; junction bases unmatched: 9. Germline V gene lookup returns CDR1 MNHEY and CDR2 SMNVEV (reference sequence). This CDR3 is 17 amino acids long.

The V and J genes are TRBV7-9 and TRBJ1-2; the D gene is possibly TRBD1 (5 bases). CDR3 length: 14 residues. Germline CDR1 and CDR2: SEHNR and FQNEAQ (reference sequence). Trimming took off 3 bases at V and 7 bases at J, with 15 bases between the two ends. CDR3 coding DNA: TGTGCCAGCAGCTTGGCGGAGGGGAGAGCTGGCTACACCTTC. The encoded protein is CASSLAEGRAGYTF.

This clone was counted only a few times. The chain combines TRBV21-1 with TRBJ1-3; the DNA was not compared with TRBD1, the D call given in the table. TRBV21-1 is given as a pseudogene. The CDR3 totals 15 residues. As DNA, the CDR3 is TGTGCCAGCAGCAAAGGGCTCTCATCTGGAAACACCATATATTTT. As protein: CASSKGLSSGNTIYF.

The rearrangement uses TRBV18 and TRBJ1-2; 7 bases fit TRBD1. This CDR3 is 16 amino acids long. Trimming at V came to 5 bases and at J to 7 bases, leaving 16 bases not matched to a gene. In germline, CDR1 is KGHSH, CDR2 LQKENI. The CDR3 DNA is TGTGCCAGCTCAACAAATGGACAGGACCTCAACAGTGGCTACACCTTC. Translation: CASSTNGQDLNSGYTF.

This chain links TRBV7-9 with TRBJ2-1; possibly TRBD1 for D (5 bases). Germline CDR1 SEHNR, CDR2 FQNEAQ (reference sequence). CDR3 size: 15 residues. V lost 2 bases and J 5 bases, leaving 13 bases between the germline ends. The CDR3 spells CASSLRQGIDNEQFF. CDR3 nucleotides: TGTGCCAGCAGCTTAAGGCAGGGAATCGACAATGAGCAGTTCTTC. The full variable domain, with the rest looked up from reference TRBV7-9 and TRBJ2-1, is DTGVSQNPRHKITKRGQNVTFRCDPISEHNRLYWYRQTLGQGPEFLTYFQNEAQLEKSRLLSDRFSAERPKGSFSTLEIQRTEQGDSAMYLCASSLRQGIDNEQFFGPGTRLTVL.

The gene calls are TRBV9 and TRBJ1-2, with a possible D match to TRBD1 (6 bases). Per the germline V gene, CDR1 is SGDLS and CDR2 is YYNGEE. The CDR3 is 12 amino acids. As DNA, the CDR3 is TGTGAAGATCTGGGGGCCAGCTATGGCTACACCTTC. It translates to CEDLGASYGYTF.